These T cell receptor beta chains were read from a single sample in a study of blood T cell repertoires in COVID-19. Assay used: immunoSEQ multiplex PCR; TCRdb lists only in-frame clones, some missing. The sample yields roughly 310,000 clones, 88% seen once. Sequenced sample: peripheral blood. All receptors come from a woman aged 50 to 65 with active or convalescent COVID-19. CDR3s include the opening cysteine and the closing phenylalanine or tryptophan. Each record gives: V gene, J gene, clone size, D gene, CDR3 protein, CDR3 DNA. D genes are given only for firm matches. A clone size is listed for some rows: how often the clone was seen (once, few, many), or a class if it is expanded.

TRBV5-5	TRBJ1-5	-	TRBD1	CASSPRTGTAEWPQHF	TGTGCCAGCAGCCCTCGGACAGGGACGGCGGAGTGGCCCCAGCATTTT
TRBV7-2	TRBJ1-1	-	TRBD1	CASSPQGMGTEAFF	TGTGCCAGCAGCCCACAGGGGATGGGGACTGAAGCTTTCTTT
TRBV5-1	TRBJ2-1	-	-	CASSLADAGSYNEQFF	TGCGCCAGCAGCTTGGCGGACGCAGGGTCCTACAATGAGCAGTTCTTC
TRBV28	TRBJ2-7	-	TRBD2	CASSPGSLSGRGDYEQYF	TGTGCCAGCAGCCCCGGTTCCCTTAGCGGGAGAGGAGACTACGAGCAGTACTTC
TRBV4-3	TRBJ1-1	-	TRBD1	CASSSPGQGVTEAFF	TGCGCCAGCAGCTCGCCGGGACAGGGGGTCACTGAAGCTTTCTTT
TRBV6-6	TRBJ2-2	-	TRBD2	CASSHLLSSGSTGELFF	TGTGCCAGCAGTCATCTTCTCTCTAGCGGGAGTACCGGGGAGCTGTTTTTT
TRBV11-1	TRBJ2-7	-	TRBD2	CASSRGLAGEVEQYF	TGTGCCAGCAGCCGAGGACTAGCGGGAGAGGTCGAGCAGTACTTC
TRBV25-1	TRBJ2-1	-	TRBD1	CASNRGGLGNEQFF	TGTGCCAGCAACCGAGGGGGCTTAGGCAATGAGCAGTTCTTC
TRBV5-1	TRBJ2-2	-	TRBD1	CASSSGQVTGELFF	TGCGCCAGCAGCTCGGGACAGGTGACCGGGGAGCTGTTTTTT
TRBV1	TRBJ1-1	-	-	CTSSPPRKGLGTEAFF	TGCACCAGCAGCCCCCCCAGGAAGGGGTTGGGCACTGAAGCTTTCTTT
TRBV9	TRBJ1-4	-	-	CASTSGGFPGEKLFF	TGTGCCAGCACCAGCGGAGGGTTCCCGGGGGAAAAACTGTTTTTT
TRBV7-2	TRBJ1-4	-	-	CASSLSSGVTNEKLFF	TGTGCCAGCAGCTTAAGCTCTGGAGTGACTAATGAAAAACTGTTTTTT
TRBV3-1/TRBV3-2	TRBJ1-1	-	TRBD1	CASSQGTGLNTEAFF	TGTGCCAGCAGCCAAGGGACAGGATTGAACACTGAAGCTTTCTTT
TRBV4-1	TRBJ2-7	-	-	CASSQEIAAYEQYF	TGCGCCAGCAGCCAAGAGATCGCGGCCTACGAGCAGTACTTC
TRBV19	TRBJ2-5	-	-	CASSIVLGGQETQYF	TGTGCCAGTAGTATAGTTTTGGGGGGACAAGAGACCCAGTACTTC
TRBV9	TRBJ2-3	-	-	CASSVDRGADTQYF	TGTGCCAGCAGCGTAGACCGGGGTGCAGATACGCAGTATTTT
TRBV2	TRBJ1-3	-	-	CASGGALSGNTIYF	TGTGCCAGCGGCGGGGCCCTCTCTGGAAACACCATATATTTT
TRBV5-5	TRBJ1-1	few	-	CASSLDSLNTEAFF	TGTGCCAGCAGCTTGGACAGTCTGAACACTGAAGCTTTCTTT
TRBV14	TRBJ1-4	few	TRBD1	CASSPPDRGYGKLFF	TGTGCCAGCAGCCCACCGGACAGGGGGTATGGAAAACTGTTTTTT
TRBV5-1	TRBJ1-3	-	-	CASSLADSNRGNTIYF	TGCGCCAGCAGCTTGGCCGATTCGAACAGAGGGAACACCATATATTTT
TRBV29-1	TRBJ1-3	-	-	CSVGKPTGAGNTIYF	TGCAGCGTCGGGAAACCTACGGGTGCTGGAAACACCATATATTTT
TRBV6-5	TRBJ2-4	-	TRBD2	CASSYNRREAKNIQYF	TGTGCCAGCAGTTACAATAGACGGGAGGCGAAAAACATTCAGTACTTC
TRBV23-1	TRBJ1-1	-	TRBD1	CASSQMQGAPTNTEAFF	TGCGCCAGCAGTCAAATGCAGGGGGCTCCCACGAACACTGAAGCTTTCTTT
TRBV11-2	TRBJ2-2	-	-	CASSSPDTGELFF	TGTGCCAGCAGCTCCCCCGACACCGGGGAGCTGTTTTTT
TRBV9	TRBJ2-2	-	TRBD1	CASSVVSGQGTGELFF	TGTGCCAGCAGCGTAGTCTCGGGACAGGGCACCGGGGAGCTGTTTTTT
TRBV7-2	TRBJ1-2	-	-	CASSADSLYGYTF	TGTGCCAGCAGCGCCGACAGCCTTTATGGCTACACCTTC
TRBV5-1	TRBJ1-3	-	TRBD1	CASSVTPPGQGVGNTIYF	TGCGCCAGCAGCGTGACCCCTCCGGGACAGGGGGTTGGAAACACCATATATTTT
TRBV7-9	TRBJ2-3	-	-	CASSWLRDTGRTDTQYF	TGTGCCAGCAGCTGGCTCCGGGACACAGGGCGCACAGATACGCAGTATTTT
TRBV28	TRBJ2-7	-	-	CASSRQGTTYEQYF	TGTGCCAGCAGTCGCCAGGGAACAACCTACGAGCAGTACTTC
TRBV30	TRBJ2-1	-	-	CAFSLENEQFF	TGTGCCTTCTCTCTAGAGAATGAGCAGTTCTTC
TRBV7-8	TRBJ1-1	once	-	CASSLAGGNTEAFF	TGTGCCAGCAGCTTAGCGGGGGGGAACACTGAAGCTTTCTTT
TRBV5-5	TRBJ1-2	once	-	CASRPSGTESINYGYTF	TGTGCCAGCAGGCCCTCGGGAACAGAATCTATTAACTATGGCTACACCTTC
TRBV7-2	TRBJ2-1	-	TRBD1	CASSLDRGYEQFF	TGTGCCAGCAGCTTAGACAGGGGGTATGAGCAGTTCTTC